The 20 T cell receptor beta chains below come from one sample, sequenced in a study of OX40 agonist ivuxolimab in advanced cancers. Sequencing was performed with immunoSEQ multiplex PCR; in TCRdb, only in-frame clones are kept and a portion is missing. Of over 70,000 clones listed, about nine tenths are singletons. The starting material was CD4+ or CD8+ T cells sorted from blood, obtained in a trial of the OX40 agonist ivuxolimab. These receptors all stem from an adult with an advanced solid tumor such as melanoma, head and neck, liver or kidney cancer.

The V gene is TRBV7-6, the J gene TRBJ2-2, with 7 bases that match TRBD1. Germline CDR1 and CDR2: SGHVS and FNYEAQ. V lost 4 bases and J lost 4; bases outside the gene matches: 9. This CDR3 has 16 residues. CDR3 sequence: CASSSTGWLGTGELFF. In nucleotides, the CDR3 is TGTGCCAGCAGCTCGACAGGGTGGTTGGGCACCGGGGAGCTGTTTTTT.

The chain is built from TRBV9 and TRBJ1-2; TRBD1 might be the D (6 bases). Trimming took 4 bases from V and 3 from J, leaving 19 bases between them. This CDR3 is 16 amino acids long. CDR1 SGDLS and CDR2 YYNGEE come from the germline V gene. CDR3 DNA: TGTGCCAGCAGCCGCTCAGGGGAACTACTAGACTATGGCTACACCTTC. It yields the protein CASSRSGELLDYGYTF.

The chain links TRBV30 to TRBJ2-7; D remains unclear. The CDR3 is 16 amino acids. Germline V gene lookup returns CDR1 GTSNPN and CDR2 SVGIG (reference sequence). V gave up 0 bases and J gave up 1 base, with 16 bases separating them. CDR3 nucleotide sequence: TGTGCCTGGAGTGTACCCCCCACGGCCACGTCCTACGAGCAGTACTTC. Residues: CAWSVPPTATSYEQYF. Full variable domain (missing parts from reference TRBV30 and TRBJ2-7): SQTIHQWPATLVQPVGSPLSLECTVEGTSNPNLYWYRQAAGRGLQLLFYSVGIGQISSEVPQNLSASRPQDRQFILSSKKLLLSDSGFYLCAWSVPPTATSYEQYFGPGTRLTVT.

This chain connects TRBV27 to TRBJ1-6, with D tentatively TRBD1 (5 bases). CDR1 is MNHEY, CDR2 SMNVEV, per germline (reference sequence). The V end lost 6 bases, the J end lost 7 bases, and 10 bases lay between the germline ends. The CDR3 has 13 amino acids. The CDR3 nucleotides read TGTGCCAGCAGGGCAGGGAAAAATTCACCCCTCCACTTT. Translation gives CASRAGKNSPLHF.

In nucleotides, the CDR3 is TGTGCCAGCAGCTCAATAGAGGGGCGCGAGACCCAGTACTTC. Residues: CASSSIEGRETQYF. The chain joins TRBV9 to TRBJ2-5; either TRBD1 or TRBD2 may fit D (5 bases each). The CDR3 consists of 14 residues. CDR1 is SGDLS, CDR2 YYNGEE, per germline. Trimming pared 4 bases from V and 5 bases from J, leaving 15 bases between.

The rearrangement uses TRBV28 and TRBJ1-5; D is possibly TRBD1 (6 bases). The germline V gene has CDR1 MDHEN and CDR2 SYDVKM. The CDR3 has 16 amino acids. Trimming removed 7 bases from V and 2 bases from J, with 18 bases in between. This CDR3 is CASNLKQGFGNQPQHF. The CDR3 nucleotides are TGTGCCAGCAACTTAAAGCAGGGGTTCGGCAATCAGCCCCAGCATTTT.

The chain recombines TRBV30 with TRBJ2-6, with D unclear. CDR1 and CDR2 (germline): GTSNPN, SVGIG (reference sequence). This CDR3 is 15 amino acids long. V was shortened by 1 base and J by 0 bases, with 7 bases between the two germline ends. The CDR3 spells CAWSEGSSGANVLTF. Written as DNA, the CDR3 is TGTGCCTGGAGTGAGGGTAGCTCTGGGGCCAACGTCCTGACTTTC.

V usage is TRBV11-2 and J usage is TRBJ2-1; a weak D match, TRBD2 (5 bases). This CDR3 region has 15 residues. Germline CDR1 reads SGHAT; CDR2 reads FQNNGV. Trimming removed 3 bases at V and 7 bases at J, with 16 bases between. Here the CDR3 reads CASSFGGGQYNEQFF. CDR3 bases: TGTGCCAGCAGCTTTGGAGGTGGGCAGTATAATGAGCAGTTCTTC. Complete variable domain (other parts from reference TRBV11-2 and TRBJ2-1): EAGVAQSPRYKIIEKRQSVAFWCNPISGHATLYWYQQILGQGPKLLIQFQNNGVVDDSQLPKDRFSAERLKGVDSTLKIQPAKLEDSAVYLCASSFGGGQYNEQFFGPGTRLTVL.

The V and J genes are TRBV5-1 and TRBJ2-3; D remains ambiguous. The CDR3 length is 12 residues. Per the germline V gene, CDR1 is SGHRS and CDR2 is YFSETQ. Deletions cut 0 bases from V and 4 bases from J, with 3 bases between. CDR3 DNA sequence: TGCGCCAGCAGCTTGGGCGCAGATACGCAGTATTTT. It specifies CASSLGADTQYF.

The V gene is TRBV7-9, the J gene TRBJ2-7; the D gene could be TRBD1 or TRBD2 (6 bases each). CDR3 size: 15 residues. Germline V gene sequence: CDR1 SEHNR, CDR2 FQNEAQ (reference sequence). The V end was cut by 8 bases, the J end by 0 bases, with 17 bases between. The CDR3 coding sequence is TGTGCCAGCGGAGGGGGTTGGGCGCCCTCCTACGAGCAGTACTTC. Its protein product is CASGGGWAPSYEQYF.

This chain connects TRBV14 to TRBJ2-7; possibly TRBD2 for D (5 bases). The germline V gene has CDR1 SGHDN and CDR2 FVKESK. V was clipped by 2 bases and J by 4 bases, with 15 bases between them. The CDR3 runs 15 residues. CDR3 in DNA: TGTGCCAGCAGCCAATTTGGGTCCCGAGGGTACGAGCAGTACTTC. It encodes CASSQFGSRGYEQYF.

The genes are TRBV7-9 and TRBJ2-2; no reliable D call. This CDR3 comprises 12 residues. CDR1 is SEHNR, CDR2 FQNEAQ, per germline (reference sequence). Between the trimmed V and J ends, which lost 5 bases and 6 bases, there was a span of 7 bases. The CDR3 is CASSSLPGELFF. CDR3 coding DNA: TGTGCCAGCAGCAGCTTGCCCGGGGAGCTGTTTTTT.

The V and J genes are TRBV30 and TRBJ1-2, with D maybe TRBD1 (6 bases). This CDR3 is built from 14 residues. V lost 1 base, J lost 4 bases, and 13 bases lay in between. Germline CDR1 GTSNPN, CDR2 SVGIG (reference sequence). CDR3 in amino acids: CAWSAGGRVYGYTF. As DNA, the CDR3 is TGTGCCTGGAGTGCTGGGGGGCGAGTCTATGGCTACACCTTC.

The V and J genes are TRBV7-9 and TRBJ2-2, with 7 bases that match TRBD2. The germline CDR1 and CDR2 sequences are SEHNR and FQNEAQ (reference sequence). V gave up 0 bases and J gave up 3 bases; unmatched junction bases: 4. The CDR3 totals 16 residues. CDR3 loop: CASSLAGGRDTGELFF. The CDR3 coding sequence is TGTGCCAGCAGCTTAGCTGGCGGGAGAGACACCGGGGAGCTGTTTTTT. Together with reference TRBV7-9 and TRBJ2-2, the CDR3 gives the full variable domain: DTGVSQNPRHKITKRGQNVTFRCDPISEHNRLYWYRQTLGQGPEFLTYFQNEAQLEKSRLLSDRFSAERPKGSFSTLEIQRTEQGDSAMYLCASSLAGGRDTGELFFGEGSRLTVL.

J is TRBJ1-2 and V is TRBV27; D remains unclear. This CDR3 region has 12 residues. Germline V gives CDR1 MNHEY, CDR2 SMNVEV (reference sequence). V was trimmed by 3 bases and J by 8 bases, leaving 10 bases between them. CDR3 nucleotide sequence: TGTGCCAGCAGTTTTAACGGCCGGGGCTACACCTTC. Translating gives CASSFNGRGYTF.

As for this clone: Mismatch with germline at one junction end may stem from a read error. The chain links TRBV2 to TRBJ1-3; D is perhaps TRBD1 (5 bases). Germline loops: CDR1 SNHLY, CDR2 FYNNEI. This CDR3 is 15 amino acids long. CDR3 region: CASRAGSGSGNTIYF. CDR3 DNA sequence: TGTGCTAGCAGGGCAGGGTCCGGCTCTGGAAACACCATATATTTT.

The genes are TRBV6-6 and TRBJ2-7; D may correspond to TRBD1 or TRBD2 (6 bases each). Germline V gene lookup returns CDR1 MNHNY and CDR2 SVGAGI (reference sequence). The CDR3 runs to 11 residues. With 9 bases removed from V and 5 bases from J, the gap between germline ends came to 11 bases. The CDR3 DNA reads as TGTGCCAGTAACAGGGAGGACGAGCAGTACTTC. Protein sequence: CASNREDEQYF.

The chain has TRBV5-6 and TRBJ1-1; D unclear. From germline, CDR1 is SGHDT and CDR2 YYEEEE. Trimming left V 4 bases short and J 1 base short, with 20 bases between. The CDR3 spans 17 residues. CDR3 DNA sequence: TGTGCCAGCAGCGATGCGTTATTTGGTTTTGGGAACACTGAAGCTTTCTTT. This gives the protein CASSDALFGFGNTEAFF.

The rearrangement joins TRBV7-9 to TRBJ2-1; D is perhaps TRBD1 (6 bases). From germline, CDR1 is SEHNR and CDR2 FQNEAQ (reference sequence). This CDR3 contains 14 residues. With 2 bases removed from V and 9 bases from J, the gap between germline ends came to 14 bases. CDR3 protein: CASSLTGQTGEQFF. The CDR3 DNA sequence: TGTGCCAGCAGCTTAACTGGGCAGACAGGTGAGCAGTTCTTC.

This rearrangement joins TRBV4-1 to TRBJ2-2; a possible D gene is TRBD2 (6 bases). The CDR3 is 15 amino acids. V was clipped by 1 base and J by 6 bases, with 12 bases between them. Germline-derived CDR1 and CDR2 are MGHRA and YSYEKL. The CDR3: CASSQGASDSGELFF. In DNA form, the CDR3 reads TGCGCCAGCAGCCAAGGGGCTAGCGATTCCGGGGAGCTGTTTTTT.